Listed here is a single T cell receptor (beta chain). This CDR3 is 11 amino acids long. V dropped 0 bases and J dropped 7 bases, with 7 bases sitting between them. The germline gives CDR1 GTSNPN, CDR2 SVGIG (reference sequence). This sample stems from a study of OX40 agonist ivuxolimab in advanced cancers. About the study: Dose-escalation patients had hepatocellular carcinoma, melanoma, renal cell or head and neck cancer.

The table came from immunoSEQ multiplex PCR; TCRdb's copy has only in-frame clones and leaves some out. This table holds roughly 61,000 clones, around 90% found once. This sequence originates from an adult with an advanced solid tumor such as melanoma, head and neck, liver or kidney cancer. This specimen consisted of CD4+ or CD8+ T cells sorted from blood, obtained in a trial of the OX40 agonist ivuxolimab. V and J are TRBV30 and TRBJ2-7; unclear D gene. CDR3 in amino acids: CAWSVQEEQYF. The CDR3 DNA reads TGTGCCTGGAGTGTACAAGAAGAGCAGTACTTC.